This entry lists 28 T cell receptor beta chains sequenced from one sample in a study of T cell changes during pregnancy in multiple sclerosis. Profiled with immunoSEQ multiplex PCR; TCRdb holds only in-frame clones, not every one. Here the sample spans around 50,000 clones, roughly 90% being singletons. Sequences were derived from CD4+ T cells from peripheral blood mononuclear cells, sampled after pregnancy. Source of these receptors: a female donor in good health, enrolled as a control in a pregnancy study.

This clone was observed once. The chain employs TRBV6-1 and TRBJ2-1; 7 bases match TRBD1. The CDR3 has 18 amino acids. Germline values: CDR1 MNHNS, CDR2 SASEGT. J gave up 2 bases and V 2 bases, and 12 bases lay outside the gene matches. The CDR3 here is CASSERGGSSTAYNEQFF. The CDR3, as DNA: TGTGCCAGCAGTGAAAGAGGGGGCTCTTCAACCGCCTACAATGAGCAGTTCTTC.

The chain couples TRBV5-1 to TRBJ2-3; 7 bases agree with TRBD2. Per germline, CDR1 SGHRS and CDR2 YFSETQ. The CDR3 sequence is 14 residues long. V dropped 5 bases and J dropped 3; count of bases not matched to a gene: 6. Written as DNA, the CDR3 is TGCGCCAGCAGACTGGGGACTACGACAGATACGCAGTATTTT. Its translation is CASRLGTTTDTQYF.

This chain links TRBV28 with TRBJ1-1; no clear D gene. The CDR3 consists of 13 residues. Germline CDR1 MDHEN, CDR2 SYDVKM. V was clipped by 9 bases and J by 0 bases, with 11 bases between them. DNA for the CDR3: TGTGCCAGTAAGTCAGGTGTGAACACTGAAGCTTTCTTT. Encoded protein: CASKSGVNTEAFF.

The gene calls are TRBV19 and TRBJ2-5, with 10 bases that match TRBD1. Looked up from germline, CDR1 is LNHDA and CDR2 is SQIVND (reference sequence). V was clipped by 4 bases and J by 3 bases; unmatched bases: 5. This CDR3 spans 15 amino acids. This chain's CDR3 is CASSNSGTGEETQYF. The CDR3 DNA reads as TGTGCCAGTAGTAACTCCGGGACAGGGGAAGAGACCCAGTACTTC.

The V and J genes are TRBV30 and TRBJ1-4; 10 bases map to TRBD1. Trimming took 2 bases from V and 3 from J; bases not matched to a gene: 9. CDR3 length equals 17 residues. CDR1 is GTSNPN and CDR2 is SVGIG in the germline V gene (reference sequence). The CDR3 nucleotides read TGTGCCTGGAGTCACCGGGACAGGGGACGGTCTAATGAAAAACTGTTTTTT. Translated: CAWSHRDRGRSNEKLFF.

The chain is built from TRBV13 and TRBJ2-1, with 8 nucleotides matching TRBD2. The trim removed 5 bases at V and 5 bases at J, leaving 14 bases unmatched. The CDR3 is 17 residues long. Germline CDR1 and CDR2: PRHDT and FYEKMQ (reference sequence). The CDR3 DNA sequence: TGTGCCAGCAGCATAAGGATAGCGGGGAATCCGAACAATGAGCAGTTCTTC. This translates into CASSIRIAGNPNNEQFF.

This clone appeared once. The CDR3 loop is CASSRQGGETQYF. The CDR3 nucleotides are TGTGCCAGCAGCCGACAGGGAGGAGAGACCCAGTACTTC. The gene calls are TRBV7-2 and TRBJ2-5; the D gene is possibly TRBD1 (7 bases). Germline loops: CDR1 SGHTA, CDR2 FQGNSA. CDR3 length: 13 residues. The V end lost 5 bases, the J end lost 4 bases, and 11 bases lay between the germline ends.

The chain uses TRBV19 and TRBJ1-5; possibly TRBD1 for D (6 bases). Germline CDR1 and CDR2: LNHDA and SQIVND (reference sequence). The CDR3 is 16 residues long. Trimming left V 2 bases short and J 5 bases short, with 16 bases between. CDR3 in DNA: TGTGCCAGTAGTATAAACGGACAGCTCCCAGATCAGCCCCAGCATTTT. Its protein is CASSINGQLPDQPQHF.

As DNA, the CDR3 is TGTGCCAGCAGTTACTCGCGGCAGAACACTGAAGCTTTCTTT. Translating it yields CASSYSRQNTEAFF. The chain employs TRBV6-6 and TRBJ1-1; no clear D gene. The CDR3 is 14 amino acids. The V end was cut by 0 bases, the J end by 1 base, with 6 bases between. Per germline, CDR1 MNHNY and CDR2 SVGAGI (reference sequence).

This chain connects TRBV28 to TRBJ1-2, with D perhaps TRBD1 (5 bases). The V gene lost 7 bases and the J gene lost 3 bases, with 6 bases spanning the gap. The germline CDR1 and CDR2 sequences are MDHEN and SYDVKM. The length of the CDR3 is 11 residues. CDR3 sequence reads: CASIGDYGYTF. The CDR3, as DNA: TGTGCCAGCATAGGGGACTATGGCTACACCTTC.

The chain has TRBV5-1 and TRBJ2-7, with D possibly matching TRBD2 (5 bases). Germline CDR1 and CDR2: SGHRS and YFSETQ. This CDR3 region has 15 residues. The ends were cut back, 6 bases at V and 9 bases at J, with 25 bases in the middle. The CDR3 DNA is TGCGCCAGCACTATGACGACTGCTTCGGGCGAGGGGCAGTACTTC. Residues: CASTMTTASGEGQYF.

The chain uses TRBV9 and TRBJ1-6, with a tentative D call TRBD1 (5 bases). Germline CDR1 reads SGDLS; CDR2 reads YYNGEE. This CDR3 contains 15 residues. V lost 3 bases to trimming and J lost 7 bases, with 14 bases between them. Written as DNA, the CDR3 is TGTGCCAGCAGCGAGGGGAGGGCCGGCAATTCACCCCTCCACTTT. It translates to CASSEGRAGNSPLHF.

The chain uses TRBV5-8 and TRBJ1-5, with D possibly being TRBD1 (6 bases). The CDR3 runs 12 residues. Trimming removed 9 bases from V and 3 bases from J, with 10 bases in between. The germline V gene encodes CDR1 SGHTS and CDR2 YDEGEE. CDR3 protein: CATGQHNQPQHF. CDR3 sequence (DNA): TGTGCCACCGGACAGCACAATCAGCCCCAGCATTTT.

The chain combines TRBV7-2 with TRBJ2-1; no reliable D call. Trimming shortened V by 1 base and J by 1 base, and 11 bases separated the two germline ends. CDR3 length equals 16 residues. CDR1 SGHTA and CDR2 FQGNSA come from the germline V gene. The CDR3 sequence: CASSLGSAVSYNEQFF. In DNA, the CDR3 is TGTGCCAGCAGCTTAGGGTCTGCGGTATCCTACAATGAGCAGTTCTTC.

V usage is TRBV25-1 and J usage is TRBJ1-6; D remains unclear. Germline V gene lookup returns CDR1 MGHDK and CDR2 SYGVNS. CDR3 size: 13 residues. V lost 3 bases, J lost 7 bases, and 7 bases lay in between. CDR3 in DNA: TGTGCCAGCAGTGACCCGACAAATTCACCCCTCCACTTT. Protein: CASSDPTNSPLHF.

The chain uses TRBV5-1 and TRBJ2-3; TRBD2 matches 10 bases. CDR1 and CDR2 from the germline V gene are SGHRS and YFSETQ. The trim removed 0 bases at V and 6 bases at J, leaving 10 bases unmatched. The CDR3 is made up of 17 amino acids. The DNA for the CDR3 is TGCGCCAGCAGCTTGGCCCTACTAGCGGGGACGGGGGATACGCAGTATTTT. Translation: CASSLALLAGTGDTQYF. Full variable domain (missing parts from reference TRBV5-1 and TRBJ2-3): KAGVTQTPRYLIKTRGQQVTLSCSPISGHRSVSWYQQTPGQGLQFLFEYFSETQRNKGNFPGRFSGRQFSNSRSEMNVSTLELGDSALYLCASSLALLAGTGDTQYFGPGTRLTVL.

The V and J genes are TRBV11-1 and TRBJ2-7; 7 bases line up with TRBD1. The germline V gene has CDR1 SGHAT and CDR2 FQDESV (reference sequence). V shed 0 bases and J 3 bases; nucleotides not matched to a gene: 2. The CDR3 runs to 14 residues. The CDR3: CASSLAQGNYEQYF. CDR3 DNA: TGTGCCAGCAGCTTAGCACAGGGGAACTACGAGCAGTACTTC. Full variable domain (rest looked up from reference TRBV11-1 and TRBJ2-7): EAEVAQSPRYKITEKSQAVAFWCDPISGHATLYWYRQILGQGPELLVQFQDESVVDDSQLPKDRFSAERLKGVDSTLKIQPAELGDSAMYLCASSLAQGNYEQYFGPGTRLTVT.

The CDR3 reads CASSLETGVYEAFF. CDR3 DNA sequence: TGTGCCAGCAGTTTAGAGACAGGGGTGTATGAAGCTTTCTTT. The chain carries TRBV28 and TRBJ1-1, with 8 bases identical to TRBD1. The CDR3 loop spans 14 amino acids. Trimming removed 2 bases from V and 7 bases from J; junction bases left unmatched: 6. Per germline, CDR1 MDHEN and CDR2 SYDVKM.

As regards this clone: The germline gene is not matched at one end of the junction; a read error may be the cause. The rearrangement uses TRBV15 and TRBJ2-7, with D possibly being TRBD1 (5 bases). CDR1 and CDR2 (germline): LNHNV, YYDKDF (reference sequence). This CDR3 has 13 amino acids. CDR3 residues: CVTSRVQGYEQYF. The CDR3 region has the DNA TGTGTCACCAGCAGAGTGCAGGGTTACGAGCAGTACTTC.

This clone was counted a single time. The chain employs TRBV27 and TRBJ2-3; 15 bases are a match to TRBD2. The CDR3 spans 20 residues. Germline assignment: CDR1 MNHEY and CDR2 SMNVEV (reference sequence). The ends lost 5 bases at V and 2 bases at J; junction bases unmatched: 14. CDR3 region: CASSLLGLAGGLLVTDTQYF. The CDR3 DNA follows: TGTGCCAGCAGTCTACTAGGACTAGCGGGGGGGCTCTTGGTCACAGATACGCAGTATTTT.

This chain connects TRBV2 to TRBJ1-4, with 7 nucleotides matching TRBD1. J lost 7 bases, V lost 2 bases, and 7 bases had no gene match. Germline CDR1 is SNHLY and CDR2 is FYNNEI. This CDR3 has 15 amino acids. DNA for the CDR3: TGTGCCAGCAGTGAATTTCAGGGGGTCGTTGAAAAACTGTTTTTT. Translation: CASSEFQGVVEKLFF.

The chain employs TRBV30 and TRBJ2-7; weak D call: TRBD1 (6 bases). The germline CDR1 and CDR2 sequences are GTSNPN and SVGIG (reference sequence). The CDR3 contains 12 residues. V lost 3 bases to trimming and J lost 0 bases, with 6 bases between them. This chain's CDR3 is CAWRDSSYEQYF. In DNA, the CDR3 is TGTGCCTGGAGGGACAGCTCCTACGAGCAGTACTTC.

This clone was counted a few times. The chain employs TRBV7-9 and TRBJ2-1, with 10 bases identical to TRBD1. Losses at the gene ends were 5 bases for V and 4 bases for J; bases not matched to a gene: 5. CDR3 length: 15 amino acids. Per the germline V gene, CDR1 is SEHNR and CDR2 is FQNEAQ (reference sequence). The CDR3 spells CASSTGQGVYNEQFF. The CDR3 nucleotides are TGTGCCAGCAGCACCGGACAGGGGGTATACAATGAGCAGTTCTTC. Using reference TRBV7-9 and TRBJ2-1 for the parts outside the CDR3, the full variable domain is DTGVSQNPRHKITKRGQNVTFRCDPISEHNRLYWYRQTLGQGPEFLTYFQNEAQLEKSRLLSDRFSAERPKGSFSTLEIQRTEQGDSAMYLCASSTGQGVYNEQFFGPGTRLTVL.

V is TRBV6-1 and J is TRBJ1-2; D not certain. The germline CDR1 and CDR2 sequences are MNHNS and SASEGT. With 2 bases removed from V and 4 bases from J, the gap between germline ends came to 11 bases. This CDR3 contains 14 residues. The CDR3 loop reads CASSERGRLYGYTF. As DNA, the CDR3 is TGTGCCAGCAGTGAACGTGGGAGACTCTATGGCTACACCTTC.

This chain links TRBV10-3 with TRBJ1-5, with D possibly matching TRBD1 (5 bases). The CDR3 is 17 residues long. Germline loops: CDR1 ENHRY, CDR2 SYGVKD. The germline V and J ends were trimmed by 0 bases and 2 bases, with 14 bases remaining between them. CDR3 bases: TGTGCCATCAGTGAGTCGGGGGGGGAGGTTCGCAATCAGCCCCAGCATTTT. Translating gives CAISESGGEVRNQPQHF.

V is TRBV28 and J is TRBJ2-1; 9 positions match TRBD2. The germline V gene encodes CDR1 MDHEN and CDR2 SYDVKM. The CDR3 contains 15 residues. The ends lost 4 bases at V and 7 bases at J; junction bases unmatched: 8. This CDR3 reads CASSSRGGGANEQFF. The CDR3 DNA is TGTGCCAGCAGTTCTAGGGGCGGGGGGGCGAATGAGCAGTTCTTC.

This chain links TRBV4-2 with TRBJ1-2; D uncertain. CDR1 LGHNA and CDR2 YNFKEQ come from the germline V gene. V dropped 0 bases and J dropped 5 bases, with 13 bases sitting between them. This CDR3 contains 15 residues. CDR3: CASSQDTRILYGYTF. CDR3 nucleotide sequence: TGTGCCAGCAGCCAAGATACCAGGATTCTTTATGGCTACACCTTC.

The chain employs TRBV4-1 and TRBJ1-2; maybe TRBD1 (6 bases). Germline V CDR1 and CDR2: MGHRA, YSYEKL. V lost 5 bases and J lost 4, with 11 bases in between. The CDR3 contains 13 residues. The CDR3 bases are TGCGCCAGCAGCTCGCGAGGGGGCTATGGCTACACCTTC. It codes for CASSSRGGYGYTF.